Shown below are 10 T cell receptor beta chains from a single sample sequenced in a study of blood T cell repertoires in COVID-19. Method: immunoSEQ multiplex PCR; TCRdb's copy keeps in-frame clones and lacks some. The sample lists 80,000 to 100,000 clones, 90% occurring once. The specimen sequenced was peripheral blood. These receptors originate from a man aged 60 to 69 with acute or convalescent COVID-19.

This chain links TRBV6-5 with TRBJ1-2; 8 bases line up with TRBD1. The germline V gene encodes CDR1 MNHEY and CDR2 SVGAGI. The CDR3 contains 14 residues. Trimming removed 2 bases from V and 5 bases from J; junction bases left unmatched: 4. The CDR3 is CASSYAQGAYGYTF. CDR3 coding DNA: TGTGCCAGCAGTTACGCCCAGGGGGCGTATGGCTACACCTTC.

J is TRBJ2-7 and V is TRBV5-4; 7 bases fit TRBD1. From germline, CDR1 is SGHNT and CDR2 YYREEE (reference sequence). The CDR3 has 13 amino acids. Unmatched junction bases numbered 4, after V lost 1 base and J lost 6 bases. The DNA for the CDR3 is TGTGCCAGCAGCTTGTCCCGACAGGGCGAGCAGTACGTC. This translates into CASSLSRQGEQYV.

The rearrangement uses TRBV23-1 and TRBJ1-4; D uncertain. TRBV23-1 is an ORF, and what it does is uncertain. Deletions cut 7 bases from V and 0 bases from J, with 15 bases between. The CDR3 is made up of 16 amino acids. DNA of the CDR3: TGCGCCAGCACCCGATGGCCAAAAGCAACTAATGAAAAACTGTTTTTT. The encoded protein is CASTRWPKATNEKLFF.

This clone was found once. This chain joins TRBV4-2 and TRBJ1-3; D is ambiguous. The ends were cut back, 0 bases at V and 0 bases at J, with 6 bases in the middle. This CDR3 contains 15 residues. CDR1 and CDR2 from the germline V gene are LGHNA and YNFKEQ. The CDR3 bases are TGTGCCAGCAGCCAAGAGCGCTTCTCTGGAAACACCATATATTTT. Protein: CASSQERFSGNTIYF.

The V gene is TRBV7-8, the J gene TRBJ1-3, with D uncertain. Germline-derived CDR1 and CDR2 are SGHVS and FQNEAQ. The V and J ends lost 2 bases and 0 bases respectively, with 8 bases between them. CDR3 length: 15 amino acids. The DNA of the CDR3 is TGTGCCAGCAGCTTAATGGCAGTCTCTGGAAACACCATATATTTT. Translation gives CASSLMAVSGNTIYF.

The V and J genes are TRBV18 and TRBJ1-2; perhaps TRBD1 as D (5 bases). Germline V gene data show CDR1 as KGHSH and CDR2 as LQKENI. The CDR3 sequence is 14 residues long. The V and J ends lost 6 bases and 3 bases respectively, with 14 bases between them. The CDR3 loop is CASSVNWGDYGYTF. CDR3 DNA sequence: TGTGCCAGCTCGGTCAACTGGGGGGACTATGGCTACACCTTC.

The CDR3 nucleotides read TGTGCCAGCAGTTCTTCAGGGGGGCCCAATCAGCCCCAGCATTTT. Encoded protein: CASSSSGGPNQPQHF. This chain uses TRBV6-6 with TRBJ1-5, with 7 nucleotides matching TRBD1. The CDR3 is 15 residues long. The ends lost 4 bases at V and 3 bases at J; junction bases unmatched: 6. Germline V gene sequence: CDR1 MNHNY, CDR2 SVGAGI (reference sequence).

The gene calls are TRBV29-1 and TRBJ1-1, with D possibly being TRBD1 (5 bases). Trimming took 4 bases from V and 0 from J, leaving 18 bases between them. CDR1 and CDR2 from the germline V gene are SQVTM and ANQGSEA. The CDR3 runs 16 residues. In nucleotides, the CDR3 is TGCAGCGTTGGCGGGGCCAAGCAATTAATGAACACTGAAGCTTTCTTT. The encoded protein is CSVGGAKQLMNTEAFF. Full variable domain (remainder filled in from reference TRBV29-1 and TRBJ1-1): SAVISQKPSRDICQRGTSLTIQCQVDSQVTMMFWYRQQPGQSLTLIATANQGSEATYESGFVIDKFPISRPNLTFSTLTVSNMSPEDSSIYLCSVGGAKQLMNTEAFFGQGTRLTVV.

CDR3 coding DNA: TGTGCCAGCAGTGGACAGCCGAACACTGAAGCTTTCTTT. Translating it yields CASSGQPNTEAFF. J is TRBJ1-1 and V is TRBV2, with TRBD1 as a possible D gene (5 bases). The CDR3 loop spans 13 amino acids. Per germline, CDR1 SNHLY and CDR2 FYNNEI. V was shortened by 4 bases and J by 1 base, with 7 bases between the two germline ends.

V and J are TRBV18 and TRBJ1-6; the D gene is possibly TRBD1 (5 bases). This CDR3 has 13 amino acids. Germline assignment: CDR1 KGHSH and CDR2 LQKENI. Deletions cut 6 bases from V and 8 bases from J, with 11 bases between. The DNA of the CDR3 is TGTGCCAGCTCGTCGACAGTCTATTCACCCCTCCACTTT. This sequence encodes CASSSTVYSPLHF. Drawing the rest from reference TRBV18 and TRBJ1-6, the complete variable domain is NAGVMQNPRHLVRRRGQEARLRCSPMKGHSHVYWYRQLPEEGLKFMVYLQKENIIDESGMPKERFSAEFPKEGPSILRIQQVVRGDSAAYFCASSSTVYSPLHFGNGTRLTVT.